This TCR beta chain was documented in a study of T cells in Graves' hyperthyroidism and ophthalmopathy. V lost 0 bases and J 3 bases, leaving 12 bases between the germline ends. Germline CDR1 is LNHNV and CDR2 is YYDKDF (reference sequence). This CDR3 region has 15 residues. This clonotype was recorded many times. The antigen is undetermined. Findings and limits, study-wide: Patients with ophthalmopathy were separated from those with stable hyperthyroidism by a 13 V-J model. Also found in blood were most expanded thyroid clonotypes above 0.001.

TCR beta CDR3 sequences were amplified from RNA transcripts. First-round RT-PCR targeting the TCR CDR3 was performed with the HTBI primer set. TCRdb reanalysed the multiplex PCR reads using MiXCR and keeps one entry per CDR3 protein. The sample consists of about 840,000 distinct CDR3 sequences, roughly 40% of them appearing once. Sequenced input: blood. The chain combines TRBV15 with TRBJ2-7; D remains unclear. The TCR originated in a man younger than 35 with Graves' hyperthyroidism. The CDR3 region is CATSRDKVVGYEQYF. The CDR3 DNA reads as TGTGCCACCAGCAGAGATAAGGTGGTGGGCTACGAGCAGTACTTC. Variable domain in full (rest from reference TRBV15 and TRBJ2-7): DAMVIQNPRYQVTQFGKPVTLSCSQTLNHNVMYWYQQKSSQAPKLLFHYYDKDFNNEADTPDNFQSRRPNTSFCFLDIRSPGLGDTAMYLCATSRDKVVGYEQYFGPGTRLTVT.